These 22 T cell receptor beta chains were all obtained from the same sample, sequenced in a study of blood T cell repertoires in COVID-19. This table comes from immunoSEQ multiplex PCR, and its TCRdb copy is limited to in-frame clones, with some not included. Of fewer than 200,000 clones in the sample, around 72% were seen once. Sequenced: peripheral blood. Receptors were obtained from a woman aged 80 or over with acute or convalescent COVID-19.

The chain has TRBV7-6 and TRBJ2-5, with D maybe TRBD2 (6 bases). Germline V gene lookup returns CDR1 SGHVS and CDR2 FNYEAQ. This CDR3 has 15 residues. V lost 2 bases, J lost 9 bases, and 19 bases lay in between. This CDR3 is CASSLRASASEAQYF. Written as DNA, the CDR3 is TGTGCCAGCAGCTTACGGGCTAGCGCCTCCGAGGCCCAGTACTTC. The variable domain in full, with the rest retrieved from reference TRBV7-6 and TRBJ2-5, is GAGVSQSPRYKVTKRGQDVALRCDPISGHVSLYWYRQALGQGPEFLTYFNYEAQQDKSGLPNDRFSAERPEGSISTLTIQRTEQRDSAMYRCASSLRASASEAQYFGPGTRLLVL.

The chain has TRBV28 and TRBJ2-7; 8 positions agree with TRBD1. The CDR3 covers 14 residues. V lost 5 bases, J lost 5 bases, and 8 bases stayed unmatched. Germline CDR1 reads MDHEN; CDR2 reads SYDVKM. DNA of the CDR3: TGTGCCAGCAGTGGTGTGCAGGGGGCGGACGAGCAGTACTTC. Protein product: CASSGVQGADEQYF.

The V gene is TRBV7-2, the J gene TRBJ2-1; 8 bases align to TRBD2. Germline V gives CDR1 SGHTA, CDR2 FQGNSA. The CDR3 runs 15 residues. J was trimmed by 2 bases and V by 3 bases; bases with no gene match: 3. This CDR3 reads CASSFGGAAYNEQFF. The DNA for the CDR3 is TGTGCCAGCAGCTTCGGGGGGGCAGCCTACAATGAGCAGTTCTTC.

V and J are TRBV5-1 and TRBJ2-5; 7 positions match TRBD2. In germline, CDR1 is SGHRS, CDR2 YFSETQ. Unmatched junction bases numbered 7, after V lost 1 base and J lost 4 bases. CDR3 length: 15 residues. The CDR3: CASSLSGGFSETQYF. The CDR3 DNA reads as TGCGCCAGCAGCTTGTCGGGAGGTTTCTCAGAGACCCAGTACTTC.

A single count supports this clone. The rearrangement uses TRBV10-3 and TRBJ2-7, with D possibly matching TRBD1 (5 bases). V lost 0 bases and J lost 2, with 11 bases in between. The CDR3 runs 15 residues. Germline lookup yields CDR1 ENHRY and CDR2 SYGVKD. The DNA for the CDR3 is TGTGCCATCAGTGAGTCGGACGACAGACCCTACGAGCAGTACTTC. It yields the protein CAISESDDRPYEQYF.

The chain carries TRBV2 and TRBJ2-1, with 7 nucleotides matching TRBD1. Germline V lookup: CDR1 SNHLY, CDR2 FYNNEI. The CDR3 sequence is 14 residues long. V was clipped by 6 bases and J by 2 bases; unmatched bases: 4. The CDR3 region is CASRDRKTYNEQFF. The CDR3 nucleotides are TGTGCCAGCAGGGACAGGAAAACCTACAATGAGCAGTTCTTC.

The chain has TRBV6-2 or TRBV6-3 and TRBJ2-3, with D perhaps matching TRBD1 (6 bases). Trimming cost V 6 bases and J 5 bases, with 21 bases left between them. The CDR3 runs to 16 residues. The germline V gene encodes CDR1 MNHEY and CDR2 SVGEGT. The CDR3 DNA reads as TGTGCCAGCAGCACGGGACGGGACATCCTGGGAGATACGCAGTATTTT. Translating it yields CASSTGRDILGDTQYF.

The rearrangement joins TRBV7-9 to TRBJ2-3, with 11 bases fitting TRBD2. Trimming at V came to 5 bases and at J to 7 bases, leaving 11 bases not matched to a gene. CDR3 length: 16 residues. CDR1 SEHNR and CDR2 FQNEAQ come from the germline V gene (reference sequence). The CDR3 region is CASSPPPGTSGYTQYF. In DNA, the CDR3 is TGTGCCAGCAGCCCGCCGCCCGGGACTAGCGGATATACGCAGTATTTT.

This CDR3 reads CASSAWGLAGGDTDTQYF. In nucleotides, the CDR3 is TGTGCCAGCAGCGCCTGGGGACTAGCGGGAGGCGACACAGATACGCAGTATTTT. The genes are TRBV9 and TRBJ2-3; TRBD2 matches 15 bases. J was trimmed by 2 bases and V by 3 bases; bases with no gene match: 7. CDR1 and CDR2 from the germline V gene are SGDLS and YYNGEE. The CDR3 is made up of 18 amino acids. The full variable domain, rest sourced from reference TRBV9 and TRBJ2-3, is DSGVTQTPKHLITATGQRVTLRCSPRSGDLSVYWYQQSLDQGLQFLIQYYNGEERAKGNILERFSAQQFPDLHSELNLSSLELGDSALYFCASSAWGLAGGDTDTQYFGPGTRLTVL.

This clone was detected ten times or more. V is TRBV24-1 and J is TRBJ1-1; no clear D gene. CDR1 and CDR2 (germline): KGHDR, SFDVKD. With 2 bases removed from V and 3 bases from J, the gap between germline ends came to 9 bases. The CDR3 spans 14 residues. The CDR3 here is CATSDSQEYTEAFF. In nucleotides, the CDR3 is TGTGCCACCAGTGATTCCCAGGAATACACTGAAGCTTTCTTT.

V usage is TRBV6-5 and J usage is TRBJ2-3; TRBD1 aligns across 8 bases. Germline CDR1 MNHEY, CDR2 SVGAGI. J was trimmed by 6 bases and V by 6 bases; bases with no gene match: 5. The CDR3 length is 13 residues. CDR3 in amino acids: CASRQTGEDTQYF. The CDR3 region has the DNA TGTGCCAGCAGGCAGACAGGGGAGGATACGCAGTATTTT.

A few counts support this clone. The chain links TRBV9 to TRBJ1-2, with 7 bases lining up with TRBD1. CDR1 is SGDLS, CDR2 YYNGEE, per germline. The CDR3 is 13 residues long. With 3 bases clipped from V and 8 bases from J, the junction kept 7 bases outside the gene matches. The CDR3 loop reads CASSADRIYGYTF. The CDR3 nucleotides read TGTGCCAGCAGCGCGGACAGGATTTACGGCTACACCTTC.

V is TRBV6-2 or TRBV6-3 and J is TRBJ2-7; D perhaps matches TRBD1 (6 bases). Germline-derived CDR1 and CDR2 are MNHEY and SVGEGT. The CDR3 sequence is 15 residues long. The V end lost 1 base, the J end lost 0 bases, and 10 bases lay between the germline ends. The chain's CDR3 is CASSYWGHRSYEQYF. The CDR3 DNA is TGTGCCAGCAGTTACTGGGGACACCGCTCCTACGAGCAGTACTTC.

The sample holds one count of this clone. This chain connects TRBV4-3 to TRBJ2-1; D possibly corresponds to TRBD2 (6 bases). The V end lost 4 bases, the J end lost 6 bases, and 16 bases lay between the germline ends. The CDR3 runs 15 residues. Germline values: CDR1 LGHNA, CDR2 YSLEER. CDR3 nucleotides: TGCGCCAGCAGCCGTCGCCCGGAGGGATCCAATGAGCAGTTCTTC. Translating it yields CASSRRPEGSNEQFF.

Comment on this clone: This same CDR3 is encoded by further DNA sequences in the sample. The V call is TRBV27, the J call TRBJ2-1, with 7 bases aligning to TRBD2. Germline values: CDR1 MNHEY, CDR2 SMNVEV (reference sequence). This CDR3 has 15 amino acids. Losses at the gene ends were 5 bases for V and 0 bases for J; bases not matched to a gene: 4. For the CDR3, the DNA is TGTGCCAGCAGTCCGGGCGGGAGCTCCTACAATGAGCAGTTCTTC. This encodes CASSPGGSSYNEQFF.

The V call is TRBV14, the J call TRBJ2-2; D call uncertain. The CDR3 is 15 residues long. Trimming took off 2 bases at V and 4 bases at J, with 11 bases between the two ends. The germline V gene has CDR1 SGHDN and CDR2 FVKESK. The CDR3 coding sequence is TGTGCCAGCAGCCAAAGACTTGACCGCACCGGGGAGCTGTTTTTT. It yields the protein CASSQRLDRTGELFF.

The chain links TRBV30 to TRBJ1-2; 11 bases line up with TRBD1. Germline loops: CDR1 GTSNPN, CDR2 SVGIG (reference sequence). Trimming cost V 4 bases and J 6 bases; bases outside gene matches: 7. The CDR3 runs to 14 residues. CDR3 bases: TGTGCCTGGACCGACCGGGACAGGGGGAATGGCTACACCTTC. It specifies CAWTDRDRGNGYTF. The whole variable domain, remainder taken from reference TRBV30 and TRBJ1-2, is SQTIHQWPATLVQPVGSPLSLECTVEGTSNPNLYWYRQAAGRGLQLLFYSVGIGQISSEVPQNLSASRPQDRQFILSSKKLLLSDSGFYLCAWTDRDRGNGYTFGSGTRLTVV.

The genes are TRBV11-2 and TRBJ1-4; D possibly corresponds to TRBD1 (6 bases). Trimming took 1 base from V and 0 from J, leaving 9 bases between them. This CDR3 comprises 16 residues. CDR1 is SGHAT and CDR2 is FQNNGV in the germline V gene. The CDR3 DNA follows: TGTGCCAGCAGCTTAGGAGCAGGGGCAACTAATGAAAAACTGTTTTTT. Translation gives CASSLGAGATNEKLFF.

This clone was seen only a few times. This chain joins TRBV7-9 and TRBJ2-2; 8 nucleotides agree with TRBD1. Unmatched junction bases numbered 3, after V lost 1 base and J lost 5 bases. Per germline, CDR1 SEHNR and CDR2 FQNEAQ (reference sequence). The CDR3 is made up of 15 amino acids. The CDR3 DNA is TGTGCCAGCAGCTTAGGGACAGGGAGGACCGGGGAGCTGTTTTTT. Translated: CASSLGTGRTGELFF.

The chain couples TRBV9 to TRBJ2-3; D possibly corresponds to TRBD2 (5 bases). V gave up 0 bases and J gave up 5 bases, with 10 bases separating them. The CDR3 is 14 residues long. Germline lookup yields CDR1 SGDLS and CDR2 YYNGEE. Here the CDR3 reads CASSVVAGIDTQYF. The CDR3 nucleotides are TGTGCCAGCAGCGTAGTCGCGGGCATAGATACGCAGTATTTT. The variable domain in full, with the rest retrieved from reference TRBV9 and TRBJ2-3, is DSGVTQTPKHLITATGQRVTLRCSPRSGDLSVYWYQQSLDQGLQFLIQYYNGEERAKGNILERFSAQQFPDLHSELNLSSLELGDSALYFCASSVVAGIDTQYFGPGTRLTVL.

This clone was observed a handful of times. V is TRBV25-1 and J is TRBJ2-1; D possibly corresponds to TRBD2 (6 bases). Germline CDR1 is MGHDK and CDR2 is SYGVNS. The CDR3 covers 16 residues. V was pared by 6 bases and J by 6 bases, with 21 bases between. The CDR3: CASRSRGGGVGNEQFF. In DNA form, the CDR3 reads TGTGCCAGCAGATCAAGGGGCGGAGGGGTGGGCAATGAGCAGTTCTTC.

The J gene is TRBJ2-5, the V gene TRBV7-2; TRBD2 agrees at 8 bases. The CDR3 has 16 residues. Germline trimming cut 5 bases from V and 2 bases from J; bases unmatched to any gene: 10. The germline gives CDR1 SGHTA, CDR2 FQGNSA. DNA of the CDR3: TGTGCCAGCAGCCCACGGCCGGGACTAGGACAAGAGACCCAGTACTTC. Its protein product is CASSPRPGLGQETQYF.